Sequencing of this T cell receptor beta chain was carried out in a study of technical replicates of blood from a handful of donors. Using immunoSEQ multiplex PCR, the repertoire was profiled, and TCRdb retains in-frame clones only, with some absent. The sample records about 83,000 clones, just under 95% being singletons. Trimming cost V 6 bases and J 7 bases; bases outside gene matches: 8. Per germline, CDR1 MDHEN and CDR2 SYDVKM. The CDR3 totals 15 residues. The specimen was T cells isolated from PBMCs. V gene TRBV28 combines with J gene TRBJ2-7; 14 bases line up with TRBD2. This clonotype originated in a human donor in good health. CDR3 region: CASSDGLAGGSEQYF. CDR3 DNA sequence: TGTGCCAGCAGCGACGGACTAGCGGGAGGTTCGGAGCAGTACTTC.